This T cell receptor beta chain comes out of a study of blood T cell repertoires in COVID-19. Generated by immunoSEQ multiplex PCR, the TCRdb table keeps only in-frame clones and is missing some. The sample consists of about 130,000 clones, roughly four fifths of them appearing once. Germline CDR1 is KGHSH and CDR2 is LQKENI. The CDR3 is 13 amino acids. V lost 3 bases and J lost 10, with 15 bases in between. This clonotype originated in a woman between 45 and 65 years old with acute or convalescent COVID-19. Sequenced material: peripheral blood. The chain employs TRBV18 and TRBJ1-1, with D perhaps TRBD1 (6 bases). As DNA, the CDR3 is TGTGCCAGCTCACCGGGAAGGGAAGGGGGAGCTTTCTTT. Translation gives CASSPGREGGAFF.